This entry is about one TCR beta chain. The CDR3 runs 14 residues. CDR1 SGHTA and CDR2 FQGNSA come from the germline V gene. The V end was cut by 7 bases, the J end by 0 bases, with 12 bases between. The record originates from a study of blood T cell repertoires in COVID-19. Turning to the study itself: COVID-19 samples, acute and convalescent, were from the United States, Italy and Spain.

How the authors handled the data: From reference gene primer amplification, estimates of nucleated cell counts were derived. Sequenced by immunoSEQ multiplex PCR; TCRdb stores in-frame clones only, minus some. Clonal size and the V and J genes are those of that table, whereas D and trimming came from the DNA. Among more than 95,000 clones listed, around 74% were seen once. The clonotype comes from a man aged 55-75 years with acute or convalescent COVID-19. What was sequenced was peripheral blood. This sequence joins TRBV7-2 and TRBJ1-1; D call uncertain. CDR3 residues: CASTEEFMNTEAFF. DNA for the CDR3: TGTGCCAGCACCGAAGAGTTCATGAACACTGAAGCTTTCTTT.